Listed below are T cell receptor beta chains from one sample, sequenced in a study of OX40 agonist ivuxolimab in advanced cancers. The data were produced by immunoSEQ multiplex PCR, yet TCRdb's version contains in-frame clones alone and is incomplete. The repertoire holds over 85,000 clones, with just under 85% as singletons. Specimen: CD4+ or CD8+ T cells sorted from blood, collected in a trial of the OX40 agonist ivuxolimab. The receptors derive from an adult with an advanced solid tumor such as melanoma, head and neck, liver or kidney cancer. Both conserved end residues are part of each CDR3. D genes are given only for firm matches. Size values are once, few and many counts, or a class for expanded clones, and some rows have none.

v_call,d_call,clone_size,j_call,cdr3_length,cdr3_aa,cdr3_nt
TRBV5-6,-,-,TRBJ2-7,14,CASSHRGNPYEQYF,TGTGCCAGCAGCCATCGGGGGAACCCCTACGAGCAGTACTTC
TRBV6-6,TRBD2,-,TRBJ2-7,14,CASSFNSGTYEQYF,TGTGCCAGCAGTTTTAATAGCGGGACCTACGAGCAGTACTTC
TRBV2,TRBD1,-,TRBJ1-4,18,CASKARRTGGSTNEKLFF,TGTGCCAGCAAGGCGCGACGTACAGGGGGGTCGACTAATGAAAAACTGTTTTTT
TRBV4-1,-,-,TRBJ1-4,19,CASSQRDTGELATNEKLFF,TGCGCCAGCAGCCAAAGGGACACTGGTGAATTAGCAACTAATGAAAAACTGTTTTTT
TRBV2,-,-,TRBJ1-5,13,CASSGDSNQPQHF,TGTGCCAGCAGTGGGGACTCCAATCAGCCCCAGCATTTT
TRBV28,-,-,TRBJ2-3,14,CASTPTGITDTQYF,TGTGCCAGCACCCCGACGGGGATCACAGATACGCAGTATTTT
TRBV28,TRBD1,-,TRBJ2-2,15,CASRARDRVAGELFF,TGTGCCAGCAGGGCCCGGGACAGGGTTGCCGGGGAGCTGTTTTTT
TRBV5-6,-,-,TRBJ2-5,13,CASSLPGGETQYF,TGTGCCAGCAGCCTGCCTGGGGGAGAGACCCAGTACTTC
TRBV28,-,-,TRBJ2-7,13,CASRGATSYEQYF,TGTGCCAGCAGGGGGGCGACCTCCTACGAGCAGTACTTC
TRBV30,-,-,TRBJ2-1,14,CASNPGANYNEQFF,TGTGCTTCAAATCCGGGGGCGAATTACAATGAGCAGTTCTTC
TRBV18,TRBD1,-,TRBJ2-2,15,CASSYLQGDTGELFF,TGTGCCAGCTCGTATTTACAGGGGGACACCGGGGAGCTGTTTTTT
TRBV7-3,-,-,TRBJ1-1,13,CASSLTGVTEAFF,TGTGCCAGCAGCTTAACAGGGGTCACTGAAGCTTTCTTT
TRBV19,-,-,TRBJ2-6,15,CASSILNSGANVLTF,TGTGCCAGTAGTATATTAAACTCTGGGGCCAACGTCCTGACTTTC
TRBV5-1,TRBD2,-,TRBJ2-1,14,CASSLTSGVNEQFF,TGCGCCAGCAGCTTGACTAGCGGGGTCAATGAGCAGTTCTTC
TRBV2,TRBD2,-,TRBJ2-1,14,CASSDSSGRAALFF,TGTGCCAGCAGTGATTCTAGCGGGAGGGCCGCACTGTTCTTC
TRBV7-9,TRBD1,-,TRBJ1-3,15,CASSPTGTGGNTIYF,TGTGCCAGCAGCCCCACCGGGACAGGGGGAAACACCATATATTTT
TRBV7-2,-,-,TRBJ2-7,13,CATTKAGLYEQYF,TGTGCCACCACAAAGGCAGGGCTCTACGAGCAGTACTTC
TRBV28,-,-,TRBJ2-3,15,CASSLDSGPTDTQYF,TGTGCCAGCAGTTTAGATTCGGGTCCGACAGATACGCAGTATTTT
TRBV5-6,TRBD1,few,TRBJ2-5,14,CASSLTGVRETQYF,TGTGCCAGCAGCTTGACAGGGGTTCGAGAGACCCAGTACTTC
TRBV5-1,TRBD1,-,TRBJ2-5,13,CASRDRVQETQYF,TGCGCCAGCCGGGACAGGGTCCAAGAGACCCAGTACTTC
TRBV11-2,TRBD1,once,TRBJ1-1,15,CASSPKGARGTEAFF,TGTGCCAGCAGCCCTAAGGGGGCGCGAGGTACTGAAGCTTTCTTT
TRBV20-1,-,-,TRBJ1-1,11,CSAERRSEAFF,TGCAGTGCAGAAAGACGGTCTGAAGCTTTCTTT
TRBV4-1,TRBD2,once,TRBJ2-1,17,CASSLVAGRGLYNEQFF,TGCGCCAGCAGCCTAGTAGCGGGAAGGGGCCTCTACAATGAGCAGTTCTTC
TRBV5-1,TRBD2,-,TRBJ2-5,18,CASSYTGTSGRAGETQYF,TGCGCCAGCAGCTACACCGGGACTAGCGGGAGGGCCGGGGAGACCCAGTACTTC